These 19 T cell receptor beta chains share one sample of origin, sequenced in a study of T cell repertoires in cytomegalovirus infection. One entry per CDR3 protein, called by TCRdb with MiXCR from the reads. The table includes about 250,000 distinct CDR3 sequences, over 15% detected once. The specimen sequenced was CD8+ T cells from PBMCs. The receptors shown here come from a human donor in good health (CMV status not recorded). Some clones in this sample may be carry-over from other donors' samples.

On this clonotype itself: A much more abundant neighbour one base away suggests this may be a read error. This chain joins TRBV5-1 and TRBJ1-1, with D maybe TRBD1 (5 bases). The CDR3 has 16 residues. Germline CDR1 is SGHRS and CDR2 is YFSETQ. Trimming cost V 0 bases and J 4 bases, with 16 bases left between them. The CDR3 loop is CASSLGPTWGFTEAFF. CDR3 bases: TGCGCCAGCAGCTTGGGGCCCACATGGGGCTTCACTGAAGCTTTCTTT.

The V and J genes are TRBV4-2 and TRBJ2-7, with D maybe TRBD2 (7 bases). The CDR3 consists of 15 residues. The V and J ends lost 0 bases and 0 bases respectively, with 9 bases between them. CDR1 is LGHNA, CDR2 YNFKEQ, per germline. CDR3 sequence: CASSQEGGASYEQYF. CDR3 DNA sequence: TGTGCCAGCAGCCAAGAAGGGGGGGCCTCCTACGAGCAGTACTTC.

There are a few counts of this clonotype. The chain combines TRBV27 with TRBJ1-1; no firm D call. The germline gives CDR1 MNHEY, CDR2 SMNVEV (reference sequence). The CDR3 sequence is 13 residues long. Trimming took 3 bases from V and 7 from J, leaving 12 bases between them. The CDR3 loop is CASSFSRYYEAFF. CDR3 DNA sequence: TGTGCCAGCAGTTTTTCCAGATATTATGAAGCTTTCTTT.

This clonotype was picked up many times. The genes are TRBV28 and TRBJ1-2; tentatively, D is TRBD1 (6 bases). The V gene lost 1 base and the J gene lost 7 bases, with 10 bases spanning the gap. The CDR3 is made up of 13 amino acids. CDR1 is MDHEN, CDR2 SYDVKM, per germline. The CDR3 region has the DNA TGTGCCAGCAGTTTATCCAGGGGAAGTGGCTACACCTTC. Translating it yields CASSLSRGSGYTF.

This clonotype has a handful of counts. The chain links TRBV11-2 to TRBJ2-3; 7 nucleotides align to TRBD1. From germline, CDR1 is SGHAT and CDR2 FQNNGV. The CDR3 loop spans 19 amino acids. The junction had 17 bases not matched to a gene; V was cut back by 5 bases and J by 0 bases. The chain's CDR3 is CASSNPPPRDRASTDTQYF. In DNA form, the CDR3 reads TGTGCCAGCAGCAACCCGCCCCCCCGGGACAGAGCTAGCACAGATACGCAGTATTTT.

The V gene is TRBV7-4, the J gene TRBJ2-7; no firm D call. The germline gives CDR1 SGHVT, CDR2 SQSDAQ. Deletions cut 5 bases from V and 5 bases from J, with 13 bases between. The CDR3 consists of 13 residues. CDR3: CASSQSPRHEQYF. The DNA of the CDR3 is TGTGCCAGCAGCCAATCGCCCCGGCACGAGCAGTACTTC.

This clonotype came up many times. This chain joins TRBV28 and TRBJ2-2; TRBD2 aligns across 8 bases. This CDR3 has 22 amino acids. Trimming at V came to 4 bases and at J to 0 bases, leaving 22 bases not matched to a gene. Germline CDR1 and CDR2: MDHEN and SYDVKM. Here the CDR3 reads CASSSLPFAGGPTLTNTGELFF. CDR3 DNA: TGTGCCAGCAGTTCCCTACCCTTTGCGGGGGGCCCAACATTAACGAACACCGGGGAGCTGTTTTTT.

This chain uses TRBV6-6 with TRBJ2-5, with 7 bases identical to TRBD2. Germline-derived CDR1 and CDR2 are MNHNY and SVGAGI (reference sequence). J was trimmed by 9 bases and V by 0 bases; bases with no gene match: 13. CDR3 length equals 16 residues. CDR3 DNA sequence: TGTGCCAGCAGTTACTCGATCTCGGGCGGGGGTTCCCCCCAGTACTTC. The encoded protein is CASSYSISGGGSPQYF.

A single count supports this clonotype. CDR3 amino acids: CASSIGGRDSYEQYF. In DNA form, the CDR3 reads TGTGCCAGTAGTATAGGGGGCAGGGACTCCTACGAGCAGTACTTC. The V and J genes are TRBV19 and TRBJ2-7, with a tentative D call TRBD1 (5 bases). Trimming took off 1 base at V and 0 bases at J, with 10 bases between the two ends. The length of the CDR3 is 15 residues. Germline values: CDR1 LNHDA, CDR2 SQIVND (reference sequence).

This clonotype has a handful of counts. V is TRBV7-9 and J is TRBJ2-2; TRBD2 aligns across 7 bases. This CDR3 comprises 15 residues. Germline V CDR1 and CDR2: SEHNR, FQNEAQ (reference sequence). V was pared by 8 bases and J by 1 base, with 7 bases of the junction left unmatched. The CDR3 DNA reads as TGTGCCAGCCGTCCGACTAGCAGGAACACCGGGGAGCTGTTTTTT. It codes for CASRPTSRNTGELFF. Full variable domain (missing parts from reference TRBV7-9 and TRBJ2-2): DTGVSQNPRHKITKRGQNVTFRCDPISEHNRLYWYRQTLGQGPEFLTYFQNEAQLEKSRLLSDRFSAERPKGSFSTLEIQRTEQGDSAMYLCASRPTSRNTGELFFGEGSRLTVL.

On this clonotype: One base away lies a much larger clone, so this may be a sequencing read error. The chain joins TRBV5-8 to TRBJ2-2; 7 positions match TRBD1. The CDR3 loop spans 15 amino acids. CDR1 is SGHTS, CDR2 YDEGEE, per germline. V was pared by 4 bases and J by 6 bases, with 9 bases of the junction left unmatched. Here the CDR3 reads CASSVGTAYAGELFF. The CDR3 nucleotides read TGTGCCAGCAGCGTAGGGACAGCTTACGCCGGGGAGCTGTTTTTT. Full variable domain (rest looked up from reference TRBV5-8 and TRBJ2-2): EAGVTQSPTHLIKTRGQQATLRCSPISGHTSVYWYQQALGLGLQFLLWYDEGEERNRGNFPPRFSGRQFPNYSSELNVNALELEDSALYLCASSVGTAYAGELFFGEGSRLTVL.

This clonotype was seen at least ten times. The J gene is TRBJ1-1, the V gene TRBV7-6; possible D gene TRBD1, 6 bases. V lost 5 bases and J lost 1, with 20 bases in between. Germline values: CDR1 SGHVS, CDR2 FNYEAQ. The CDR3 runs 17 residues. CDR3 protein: CASSIQMGGQRNTEAFF. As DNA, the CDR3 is TGTGCCAGCAGCATCCAAATGGGGGGGCAGAGGAACACTGAAGCTTTCTTT.

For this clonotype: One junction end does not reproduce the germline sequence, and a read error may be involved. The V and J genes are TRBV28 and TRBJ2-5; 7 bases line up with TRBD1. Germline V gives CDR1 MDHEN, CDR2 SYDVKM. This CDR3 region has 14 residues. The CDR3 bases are TGTGCCAGCAGTTTATCGGGACAGCAAGAGACCCGGTACTTC. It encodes CASSLSGQQETRYF.

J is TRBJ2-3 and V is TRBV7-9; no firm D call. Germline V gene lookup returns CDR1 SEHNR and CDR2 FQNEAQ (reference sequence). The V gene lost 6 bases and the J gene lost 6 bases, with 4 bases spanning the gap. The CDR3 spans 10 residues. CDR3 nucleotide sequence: TGTGCCAGCAGTCAGGATACGCAGTATTTT. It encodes CASSQDTQYF. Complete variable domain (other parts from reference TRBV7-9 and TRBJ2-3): DTGVSQNPRHKITKRGQNVTFRCDPISEHNRLYWYRQTLGQGPEFLTYFQNEAQLEKSRLLSDRFSAERPKGSFSTLEIQRTEQGDSAMYLCASSQDTQYFGPGTRLTVL.

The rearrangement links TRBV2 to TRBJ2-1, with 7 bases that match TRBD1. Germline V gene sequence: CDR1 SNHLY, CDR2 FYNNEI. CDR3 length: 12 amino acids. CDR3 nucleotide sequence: TGTGCATCGGACAGGTCCTACAATGAGCAGTTCTTC. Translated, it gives CASDRSYNEQFF.

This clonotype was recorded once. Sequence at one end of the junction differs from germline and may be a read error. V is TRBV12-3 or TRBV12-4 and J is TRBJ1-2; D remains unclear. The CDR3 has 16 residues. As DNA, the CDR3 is TGTGCCAGCAGCTTAGGGCGGCGAGGTTTAGGGTATGGCTACACCTTC. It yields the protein CASSLGRRGLGYGYTF.

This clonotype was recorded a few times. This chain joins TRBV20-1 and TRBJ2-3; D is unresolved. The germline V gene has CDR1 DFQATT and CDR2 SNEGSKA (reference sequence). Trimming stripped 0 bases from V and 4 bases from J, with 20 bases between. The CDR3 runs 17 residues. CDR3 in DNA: TGCAGTGCTAGAGATGGGATGGTCGGAGTGCATCCAGATACGCAGTATTTT. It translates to CSARDGMVGVHPDTQYF.

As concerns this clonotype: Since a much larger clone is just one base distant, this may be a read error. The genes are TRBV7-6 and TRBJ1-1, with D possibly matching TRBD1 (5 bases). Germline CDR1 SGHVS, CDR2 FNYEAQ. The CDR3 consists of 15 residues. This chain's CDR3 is CASSSELGVNTKAFF. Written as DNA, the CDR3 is TGTGCCAGCAGCTCGGAGCTGGGGGTGAACACTAAAGCTTTCTTT. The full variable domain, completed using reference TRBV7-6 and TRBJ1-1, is GAGVSQSPRYKVTKRGQDVALRCDPISGHVSLYWYRQALGQGPEFLTYFNYEAQQDKSGLPNDRFSAERPEGSISTLTIQRTEQRDSAMYRCASSSELGVNTKAFFGQGTRLTVV.

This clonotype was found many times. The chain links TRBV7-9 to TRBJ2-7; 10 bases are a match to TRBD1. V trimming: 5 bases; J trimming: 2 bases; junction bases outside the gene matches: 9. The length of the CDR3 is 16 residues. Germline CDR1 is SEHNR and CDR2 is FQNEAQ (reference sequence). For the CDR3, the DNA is TGTGCCAGCAGCGTATCCGGGACAGGGGAACCCTACGAGCAGTACTTC. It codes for CASSVSGTGEPYEQYF.